This T cell receptor (beta chain) was identified during a study of T cell responses to AZD1222 COVID-19 vaccine. Comment on this clone: Its antigen is unknown.

Broader study findings: The study found Spike-specific TCR breadth and depth rose after two AZD1222 doses.

TCRdb's table, derived via immunoSEQ multiplex PCR, lists solely in-frame clones and lacks some. The table includes around 100,000 clones, about 83% detected once. The CDR3 length is 17 residues. Germline CDR1 reads SGHAT; CDR2 reads FQNNGV. With V trimmed by 3 bases and J by 7 bases, 14 bases remained unmatched. The clonotype comes from an adult in good health. Sample: peripheral blood, taken on day 0 of AZD1222 vaccination. The genes are TRBV11-2 and TRBJ2-1; 8 nucleotides agree with TRBD2. This CDR3 is CASSLAGLSSGLNEQFF. The DNA of the CDR3 is TGTGCCAGCAGCTTGGCGGGTTTGTCTAGCGGGCTGAATGAGCAGTTCTTC.